This TCR beta chain was retrieved from a study of cytomegalovirus exposure and HLA in healthy donors listed by TCRdb under 2017. General notes on the study: An earlier analysis of a few hundred of the donors reported approximately 260 Gb of sequence data and 117 million unique TCR beta sequences obtained from about 200 million T cells. An early release covering roughly 600 HLA-typed donors comprised around 300 gigabases of sequencing data and tens of millions of unique TCR sequences. Among the roughly 390 genotyped donors, about 85% belonged to the genetic ancestry cluster associated with self-reported Caucasian donors. The study aimed to test whether signatures of past pathogen exposure could be identified by cataloging public T cell receptors. Using immunosequencing, the study profiled T cell repertoires from fewer than 700 subjects and related those repertoires to cytomegalovirus serostatus. A separate validation cohort of roughly 120 different subjects was used in addition to the 666-subject first cohort. To predict cytomegalovirus infection status, the study combined high-throughput TCR immunosequencing, statistical association of individual TCRs with disease status, and machine learning. In a later analysis, previously published TCR beta repertoires from fewer than 750 donors were re-analyzed and high-resolution HLA genotyping was added so that TCR occurrence patterns could be studied. Rather than using new phenotypic data, the later analysis identified candidate immune exposures from TCR beta sequences and from how often those sequences occurred across donors. To decide whether each TCR beta V gene segment behaved as functional or pseudogenic, an earlier analysis of fewer than 750 of the donors relied on high-throughput TCR beta sequencing. Donor age, sex, ethnicity and CMV serostatus were compiled together with the repertoire data. Genome-wide SNP genotypes for about 55% of the 666 donors were used in a later genetic analysis, which treated that subset as a discovery cohort. All discovery cohort repertoires had been generated on a single sequencing platform. HLA typing included class I and class II loci at four-digit resolution. The number of donors typed differed by locus, with roughly 620-630 for A, B, C, DRB1 and DQB1, approximately 500 for DQA1, under 610 for DPA1, and some 470 for DPB1. Four to six DR-DQ haplotypes were handled as single units for association and clustering because linkage in the cohort was strong. Across approximately 400 genotyped donors of the cohort, an average of about 200,000 unique TCR beta nucleotide sequences per donor were sequenced, and about a sixth of those sequences were non-productive. General conclusions and limits of the study: Correlated functional status among segregating V segments might reflect linkage disequilibrium, but an unknown experimental factor could not be ruled out. In a later genetic analysis, fewer N-insertions in productive TCRs were reported among donors in an Asian-associated ancestry cluster than the approximately 670-donor mean. Roughly uniform sequencing depth across donors was assumed in presence/absence analyses, although this assumption may not hold. A cluster of highly shared sequence variants was judged likely to represent a technical artifact of the sequencing pipeline. Three of the identified cytomegalovirus-associated TCR beta chains were confirmed in vitro to be specific for cytomegalovirus antigens. A further reported finding was that TCR beta sequences accurately predicted the HLA-A and HLA-B alleles for most subjects in the first cohort. In this cohort, only TCR beta chains were sequenced, and detectable features were limited by the absence of alpha or paired-chain data. The authors suggested that the approach could potentially be extended to other disease states and immunological phenotypes. Immune exposure information for the cohort was limited to CMV serostatus. Strong co-occurrence of HLA alleles, especially DR and DQ, made assigning TCR associations to individual alleles difficult. Some IMGT-functional V segments, including TRBV6-2 and TRBV6-3, could not be distinguished by the 87-base-pair reads and were therefore excluded. The study listed over 150 TCR beta chains as associated with cytomegalovirus. HLA typing was unavailable for some donors at each locus, so association tests used only the typed subset. A later analysis found that HLA-associated TCR beta chains were more clonally expanded and had lower generation probabilities than equally common non-associated chains. In a later analysis, TCR association rates were found to vary across HLA loci, with the most associated TCRs seen for DRB1 alleles and the fewest for HLA-C alleles. A later analysis associated roughly 17,000 TCR beta sequences with specific HLA alleles at a false discovery rate of 0.05. V-gene and J-gene trimming of TCR beta chains was associated with a missense DCLRE1C variant in a later genetic analysis, and the association was replicated in an independent cohort. The earlier analysis of 587 of the donors excluded 15 to 20 rarely observed V segments, including chromosome 9 orphons, because counts were too low. Across donors, most TCR sequences were observed very rarely, whereas some public TCRs were present in many individuals. Broadly in line with IMGT annotations, most TCR beta V segments showed up in productive rearrangements about 90% or about 30% of the time in an earlier analysis of a few hundred of the donors. The classifier was reported to diagnose cytomegalovirus status with high specificity and sensitivity in both the original and validation cohorts. According to a later analysis, most CMV-associated TCR beta chains appeared to be HLA-restricted, and the HLA associations seemed to be driven largely by CMV exposure. Several of the top co-occurrence clusters appeared to be linked to parvovirus B19, influenza, CMV and Epstein-Barr virus, according to a later analysis.

Note on this clone: Its antigen specificity is not known. Base-call qualities are not available, and no considerably larger clone is one nucleotide away.

Receptor amplification or capture employed the immunoSEQ multiplex PCR assay. For the multiplex PCR, a mixture combining 60 forward primers for TCR Vbeta segments and 13 reverse primers for TCR Jbeta segments was used. The CDR3 region of rearranged TCR beta genes was amplified from genomic DNA by a multiplex PCR assay. The amplified TCR beta libraries were sequenced on the Illumina HiSeq System as 87-base-pair reads. On the authors' methods: In a later analysis, 70 million to 95 million unique TCR beta chains were counted across the 500 to 850 repertoires, and about 9.9 million of these chains were shared by at least two donors. Raw reads were error-corrected and collapsed into unique sequences by a nearest-neighbor algorithm in which closely related sequences were merged to remove PCR and sequencing errors. V, D and J gene segments were assigned by aligning CDR3 sequences to IMGT reference sequences. For a sequence to be retained, a match of at least six nucleotides to both a V gene segment and a J gene segment was required. Rearrangements were classified as productive when the CDR3 lacked stop codons and remained in frame with V and J, and all other rearrangements were classified as non-productive. CDR3 was defined according to IMGT convention as the region running from the second conserved V-encoded cysteine to the conserved J-encoded phenylalanine. In an earlier analysis of around 570 of the donors, sequences lacking an unambiguous match to a single V gene segment were excluded. In an earlier analysis of about 590 of the donors, a V segment was called functional when productive rearrangements were above 56.7%, and segregating when the standard deviation between donors exceeded 5%. To diagnose cytomegalovirus status from the catalog of TCR beta chain sequences, a statistical classification framework was built. V and J gene assignment, in a later analysis, came from comparing TCR nucleotide sequences with IMGT/GENE-DB human TR gene sequences. The TCRdist pipeline was used in a later analysis to assign CDR3 sequences and most-parsimonious VDJ recombination scenarios. In a later analysis, each TCR beta chain was defined by its CDR3 amino acid sequence together with its V-gene family, and reads lacking a unique V-gene family were excluded. To address suspected cross-contamination and a sequencing artifact, a later analysis removed around 590 highly shared, low-generation-probability nucleotide sequences. In a later analysis, a clonal expansion index was calculated for each public chain from normalized within-repertoire ranks of inferred template counts. In a later analysis, generation probabilities were computed using a VDJ recombination model fitted to out-of-frame rearrangements, and the results were checked against IGoR. A later analysis scored TCR-TCR, TCR-HLA and TCR-CMV co-occurrence with hypergeometric tests, applying a repertoire-size bias correction to TCR pairs. A later analysis estimated false discovery rates by permuting HLA or CMV assignments 20 times. In a later analysis, co-occurring TCRs were grouped with DBSCAN, and TCRdist sequence similarity was added when clustering was performed within HLA-allele-positive subsets. Co-occurrence clustering excluded repertoires with fewer than 30,000 or more than 120,000 public chains, plus five with anomalous nucleotide sharing. Entries here come from immuneACCESS through TCRdb and include only in-frame sequences with V and J called. Some clones fail to appear in such tables; in the studies checked, an unresolved V gene covers under half of the shortfall, and the cause of the remainder is unknown. V and J calls and clone size follow that table, whereas D and trimming were derived from the DNA. Present in this sample are more than 200,000 clones, approximately 79% of which were seen just once. Approximately 0.22% of the sample rests with the top ten.

The cohort was made up of approximately 670 healthy bone marrow donors. All cohort members were sampled while nominally healthy, although unrecorded immune exposures were likely present. The donor was CMV seronegative and belonged to the group of over 350 seronegative cohort members. A peripheral blood sample was collected from each donor, and TCR beta sequencing was performed on peripheral blood mononuclear cells. The Qiagen DNeasy Blood Extraction Kit was used to extract genomic DNA from the blood cell samples. V has 6 bases trimmed and J has 0 bases trimmed; junction bases matching no gene number 5. The CDR1 and CDR2 encoded by the germline V gene are MNHEY and SVGAGI. The CDR3 covers 15 residues, taking in both the cysteine and the phenylalanine. The kept DNA is CDR3 alone, 45 bases in frame from the first base.

This receptor chain uses TRBV6-5 and TRBJ1-3; 7 central bases correspond to TRBD1. The sequence was collected from a girl aged 2 to 10 in good health and CMV-seronegative. Material for sequencing was PBMCs. The encoded CDR3 is CASRTTGYSGNTIYF. The DNA is as follows: TGTGCCAGCAGAACGACAGGGTACTCTGGAAACACCATATATTTT.